This is a list of T cell receptor beta chains from one sample in a study of T-cell memory formation after mild COVID-19. TCRdb passed the 5' RACE reads through MiXCR, listing each CDR3 protein once. Among roughly 500,000 distinct CDR3 sequences, around 20% were seen once, and the ten largest hold 12%. Material for sequencing was PBMCs or a T cell subset sorted from them (not recorded which). These receptors were taken from an adult woman who had mild COVID-19 (a few samples of this study predate the infection). Cell type and time point are not known. CDR3s include the opening cysteine and the closing phenylalanine or tryptophan. D genes are given only for firm matches. Size values are once, few and many counts, or a class for expanded clones, and some rows have none.

TRBJ1-2 TRBV20-1 NA TRBD1 CSAREGQYGYTF TGCAGTGCCAGAGAGGGACAGTATGGCTACACCTTC
TRBJ2-3 TRBV24-1 few NA CATSDWDTTDTQYF TGTGCCACCAGTGACTGGGACACCACAGATACGCAGTATTTT
TRBJ2-1 TRBV5-1 NA NA CASSFPPEGAYNEQFF TGCGCCAGCAGCTTCCCCCCCGAAGGAGCCTACAATGAGCAGTTCTTC
TRBJ2-7 TRBV10-3 NA NA CAISEDGLPYEQYF TGTGCCATCAGTGAGGATGGACTACCTTACGAGCAGTACTTC
TRBJ2-7 TRBV7-8 NA NA CASSWVSNEQYF TGTGCCAGCAGCTGGGTTAGTAACGAGCAGTACTTC
TRBJ1-2 TRBV24-1 few NA CATSDPDSSGYGYTF TGTGCCACCAGTGACCCTGACTCAAGCGGCTATGGCTACACCTTC
TRBJ1-2 TRBV5-6 NA TRBD1 CASRETGDADGYTF TGTGCCAGCAGGGAAACAGGGGACGCGGATGGCTACACCTTC
TRBJ2-7 TRBV29-1 NA TRBD2 CSGWTSGSEQYF TGCAGCGGCTGGACTAGCGGGAGCGAGCAGTACTTC
TRBJ2-3 TRBV4-2 few TRBD2 CASSQASGGTDTQYF TGTGCCAGCAGCCAGGCTAGCGGAGGCACAGATACGCAGTATTTT
TRBJ2-1 TRBV7-8 NA NA CASSLAPRGWGDNEQFF TGTGCCAGCAGCTTAGCTCCCCGGGGTTGGGGAGACAATGAGCAGTTCTTC
TRBJ1-5 TRBV15 few TRBD1 CATSTSGTGSNQPQHF TGTGCCACCAGCACAAGCGGGACAGGGAGCAATCAGCCCCAGCATTTT
TRBJ2-5 TRBV7-6 NA TRBD1 CASSLNAGQGETQYF TGTGCCAGCAGCTTGAATGCGGGACAGGGTGAGACCCAGTACTTC
TRBJ2-5 TRBV5-1 few TRBD2 CASSSPTQAGGPETQYF TGCGCCAGCAGCTCTCCCACCCAAGCGGGAGGGCCGGAGACCCAGTACTTC
TRBJ2-7 TRBV29-1 NA NA CSALADSSYEQYF TGCAGCGCCCTAGCCGACAGCTCCTACGAGCAGTACTTC
TRBJ2-2 TRBV7-2 NA TRBD2 CASSLVSGSVGGELFF TGTGCCAGCAGCTTGGTTAGCGGGAGTGTAGGCGGGGAGCTGTTTTTT
TRBJ2-2 TRBV27 few TRBD2 CASSLEAGGYTGELFF TGTGCCAGCAGTCTTGAAGCGGGAGGTTACACCGGGGAGCTGTTTTTT
TRBJ2-7 TRBV21-1 NA NA CASSKYVLREGPYEQYF TGTGCCAGCAGCAAATACGTTCTGAGGGAGGGTCCCTACGAGCAGTACTTC
TRBJ2-5 TRBV4-1 NA TRBD2 CASSPPLRGGETQYF TGCGCCAGCAGCCCCCCCCTGCGGGGGGGAGAGACCCAGTACTTC
TRBJ1-5 TRBV7-9 NA TRBD1 CASSFTGGNQPQHF TGTGCCAGCAGCTTTACAGGGGGTAATCAGCCCCAGCATTTT
TRBJ1-1 TRBV12-3/TRBV12-4 NA NA CASSKGHTEAFF TGTGCCAGCAGTAAGGGGCACACTGAAGCTTTCTTT
TRBJ2-5 TRBV5-1 NA TRBD2 CASSFSGTSGPQETQYF TGCGCCAGCAGCTTCTCCGGGACTAGCGGCCCCCAAGAGACCCAGTACTTC
TRBJ2-3 TRBV13 few NA CASSSTEDTQYF TGTGCCAGCAGCTCCACGGAAGATACGCAGTATTTT
TRBJ2-1 TRBV12-3/TRBV12-4 few NA CASSTRAYNEQFF TGTGCCAGCAGTACTAGGGCCTACAATGAGCAGTTCTTC
TRBJ1-1 TRBV5-5 few TRBD1 CASSATQGGTEAFF TGTGCCAGCAGCGCGACACAGGGGGGGACTGAAGCTTTCTTT
TRBJ2-7 TRBV11-2 NA NA CASSRIPEYEQYF TGTGCCAGCAGCCGGATTCCTGAATACGAGCAGTACTTC
TRBJ2-7 TRBV7-2 few NA CASSLGVRTPPYEQYF TGTGCCAGCAGCTTAGGTGTTAGGACTCCCCCCTACGAGCAGTACTTC
TRBJ2-1 TRBV19 NA NA CASSMGRQYNEQFF TGTGCCAGTAGTATGGGTAGGCAATACAATGAGCAGTTCTTC
TRBJ2-5 TRBV3-1 few TRBD2 CASSPPRTSGRETQYF TGTGCCAGCAGCCCCCCGCGGACTAGCGGGAGGGAGACCCAGTACTTC
TRBJ2-3 TRBV18 NA NA CASRLDTQYF TGTGCCAGCCGGTTGGATACGCAGTATTTT
TRBJ1-1 TRBV29-1 NA TRBD1 CSVGSRDRGRTEAFF TGCAGCGTTGGATCCCGGGACAGGGGGCGAACTGAAGCTTTCTTT
TRBJ2-3 TRBV6-5 few NA CASSYTGTYPDTQYF TGTGCCAGCAGTTACACCGGGACCTACCCAGATACGCAGTATTTT
TRBJ2-5 TRBV13 NA TRBD1 CASSYYRDRGRWETQYF TGTGCCAGCAGCTACTACCGGGACAGGGGGCGCTGGGAGACCCAGTACTTC
TRBJ2-7 TRBV12-3/TRBV12-4 NA NA CASSKTETYEQYF TGTGCCAGCAGTAAGACAGAAACCTACGAGCAGTACTTC
TRBJ2-7 TRBV20-1 many TRBD2 CSEKRGSSYEQYF TGCAGTGAGAAGCGGGGGAGCTCCTACGAGCAGTACTTC
TRBJ2-5 TRBV18 few TRBD2 CASSPRTSSDVETQYF TGTGCCAGCTCACCGAGGACTAGCTCGGATGTCGAGACCCAGTACTTC
TRBJ2-1 TRBV5-1 medium-sized NA CASSLATDYPLSGDNEQFF TGCGCCAGCAGCTTGGCTACGGACTACCCTCTTTCGGGGGACAATGAGCAGTTCTTC
TRBJ1-3 TRBV7-2 NA NA CASSPLVGGVGNTIYF TGTGCCAGCAGCCCACTGGTCGGGGGGGTTGGAAACACCATATATTTT
TRBJ1-1 TRBV5-6 few TRBD1 CASSLVRTGVEAFF TGTGCCAGCAGCTTGGTTCGGACAGGGGTTGAAGCTTTCTTT
TRBJ2-6 TRBV12-3/TRBV12-4 NA NA CASGRTAGANVLTF TGTGCCAGCGGCAGGACAGCTGGGGCCAACGTCCTGACTTTC
TRBJ2-1 TRBV7-9 few NA CASRWGDGRNEQFF TGTGCCAGCAGGTGGGGGGACGGACGCAATGAGCAGTTCTTC
TRBJ2-7 TRBV9 NA NA CASRAWGVLAYEQYF TGTGCCAGCAGGGCATGGGGGGTTTTAGCCTACGAGCAGTACTTC
TRBJ2-3 TRBV7-9 few TRBD2 CASSGHLAGIVFTDTQYF TGTGCCAGCAGCGGCCACCTAGCGGGAATTGTTTTCACAGATACGCAGTATTTT
TRBJ1-1 TRBV7-3 NA NA CASSLSGEETEAFF TGTGCCAGCAGCTTATCAGGGGAGGAGACTGAAGCTTTCTTT
TRBJ1-1 TRBV7-9 NA NA CASTAMKTEAFF TGTGCCAGCACCGCTATGAAGACTGAAGCTTTCTTT
TRBJ1-2 TRBV29-1 few NA CSVVRADGYTF TGCAGCGTTGTCCGGGCCGATGGCTACACCTTC
TRBJ2-1 TRBV29-1 few TRBD1 CSVEGTGFYNEQFF TGCAGCGTTGAAGGGACAGGGTTCTACAATGAGCAGTTCTTC
TRBJ2-1 TRBV24-1 few NA CATSRGNNEQFF TGTGCCACCAGTAGGGGGAATAATGAGCAGTTCTTC
TRBJ2-1 TRBV5-1 many NA CASSDGLTLGEQFF TGCGCCAGCAGCGACGGTCTTACTCTCGGGGAGCAGTTCTTC
TRBJ2-5 TRBV4-1 few TRBD1 CASSQEGDRGTQYF TGCGCCAGCAGCCAAGAGGGGGACAGAGGGACCCAGTACTTC
TRBJ1-3 TRBV12-3/TRBV12-4 NA NA CASRIDSSGNTIYF TGTGCCAGCAGGATAGACAGCTCTGGAAACACCATATATTTT